Sequencing of this T cell receptor (beta chain) was carried out in a study of blood T cell repertoires in COVID-19 (dated by TCRdb to the early 2020s). Some background on the complete study: The collaborator samples originated in the United States, Italy and Spain and spanned the acute and convalescent phases of COVID-19. Subjects who had been exposed to COVID-19, were actively infected with it, or had recovered from it provided the deeply sampled blood TCRbeta repertoires that made up the dataset. HLA class I and class II types, where available, came from metadata supplied by the sample provider rather than from assay-based typing. The repertoires were made available in a free public database intended to serve as a resource for research on the immune response to SARS-CoV-2. The prospective study material was composed of cDNA or gDNA derived from T cells, B-cell-depleted T cells, or PBMCs. Samples were obtained from the ongoing ImmuneRACE study (first 160 participants) and from 1,254 subjects provided by 6 global collaborators. A de-identified subject ID, COVID-19 status, age in years and sex were almost always included in the sample metadata. The investigation overall reported the following: The amount of clinical and demographic metadata varied by source and participant and was provided uncurated.

TCRbeta CDR3 regions were amplified from genomic DNA by means of the immunoSEQ Assay, a bias-controlled multiplex PCR. The study's processing was this. The number of nucleated cells in each sample was estimated from the amplification of reference gene primers within the assay. To quantify the absolute abundance of each unique TCRbeta CDR3 rearrangement, sequence reads were collapsed and filtered. For each sample, productive Simpson clonality was calculated as the square root of Simpson's diversity index across productive rearrangements. TCRdb took over this immuneACCESS table, retaining in-frame rearrangements with V and J assigned. Such tables are incomplete; in checked studies, under half of the missing clones stem from an unresolved V gene, and the remainder is unexplained. V and J calls and clone size are as listed in that table; D and trimming were resolved from the DNA. Counted in this sample were 290,000 or so clones; around nine tenths of them appeared once. 1.3% of the sample belongs to the ten largest clones.

Of note for this clone: The antigen it binds to is not known. No much larger clonotype is one base removed from it; base qualities were not supplied. Within the sample, other DNA sequences also encode this same CDR3.

A distance of 5 bases separates the germline ends of V and J, which lose 4 bases and 2 bases respectively. From the cysteine up to the phenylalanine, the CDR3 has a length of 11 residues. Only the CDR3 part of the read is kept: 33 bases, read in frame from the first base. CDR1 and CDR2 were assigned from the germline V gene as SQVTM and ANQGSEA. Each collaborating institution followed its own protocols to collect whole blood in K2EDTA tubes. Collaborator samples were shipped for TCRbeta analysis as frozen whole blood, isolated PBMCs, or DNA extracted from either sample type. The clonotype was recovered from a man between 65 and 85 years old with acute or convalescent COVID-19. The receptor chain draws on TRBV29-1 and TRBJ1-2; TRBD1 is possibly the D segment (5 matching bases). Material: peripheral blood. The nucleotides are TGCAGCGTTGGACAGAACTATGGCTACACCTTC. Its coded protein is CSVGQNYGYTF.